This is a list of T cell receptor beta chains from one sample in a study of T cell responses to AZD1222 COVID-19 vaccine. Repertoires were generated with immunoSEQ multiplex PCR, while TCRdb's copy carries only in-frame clones and drops some. Found here are under 200,000 clones, roughly 93% of them singletons; the top ten hold 9.2%. The specimen comprised peripheral blood, sampled on day 0 of AZD1222 vaccination. The source of these receptors is an adult in good health. Each CDR3 is given with its conserved first and last residue. A D gene is named only where the DNA matches it firmly. Clone size is not always given. Where it is, it says once, few, many or a class for expanded clones.

j_call: TRBJ2-1; clone_size: once; v_call: TRBV5-1; d_call: NA; cdr3_nt: TGCGCCAGCAGCCCGGGAGCGGCCTACAATGAGCAGTTCTTC; cdr3_aa: CASSPGAAYNEQFF
j_call: TRBJ2-3; clone_size: NA; v_call: TRBV6-2/TRBV6-3; d_call: NA; cdr3_nt: TGTGCCAGCAGTTACGCCGGGTTGCCAGATACGCAGTATTTT; cdr3_aa: CASSYAGLPDTQYF
j_call: TRBJ2-5; clone_size: NA; v_call: TRBV3-1/TRBV3-2; d_call: NA; cdr3_nt: TGTGCCAGCAGCCAGGACTCAGGAGCCCCGGTTGTGGAGACCCAGTACTTC; cdr3_aa: CASSQDSGAPVVETQYF
j_call: TRBJ2-7; clone_size: NA; v_call: TRBV1; d_call: NA; cdr3_nt: TGCACCAGCAGCCGGTGGGCTAGCGGGTACCACGAGCAGTACTTC; cdr3_aa: CTSSRWASGYHEQYF
j_call: TRBJ2-3; clone_size: once; v_call: TRBV5-4; d_call: TRBD2; cdr3_nt: TGTGCCAGCAGCTTGGGGATTAGCGGGAGTATCACAGATACGCAGTATTTT; cdr3_aa: CASSLGISGSITDTQYF
j_call: TRBJ1-2; clone_size: NA; v_call: TRBV5-4; d_call: NA; cdr3_nt: TGTGCCAGCAGTTCCCCCAGCCCGGGAATTCCACTGTTAAACTTC; cdr3_aa: CASSSPSPGIPLLNF
j_call: TRBJ1-5; clone_size: NA; v_call: TRBV30; d_call: NA; cdr3_nt: TGTGCCTGGAGCGGACAGAATCAGTGGCCCCAGCATTTT; cdr3_aa: CAWSGQNQWPQHF
j_call: TRBJ2-3; clone_size: NA; v_call: TRBV7-9; d_call: TRBD1; cdr3_nt: TGTGCCAGCAGCTCTCCCCCGGGACAGGGACCAGATACGCAGTATTTT; cdr3_aa: CASSSPPGQGPDTQYF
j_call: TRBJ2-7; clone_size: once; v_call: TRBV11-2; d_call: NA; cdr3_nt: TGTGCCAGCAGCTTGGGACATAGCTACGAGCAGTACTTC; cdr3_aa: CASSLGHSYEQYF
j_call: TRBJ1-2; clone_size: NA; v_call: TRBV28; d_call: NA; cdr3_nt: TGTGCCAGCAAAGACACTTATGGCTACACCTTC; cdr3_aa: CASKDTYGYTF